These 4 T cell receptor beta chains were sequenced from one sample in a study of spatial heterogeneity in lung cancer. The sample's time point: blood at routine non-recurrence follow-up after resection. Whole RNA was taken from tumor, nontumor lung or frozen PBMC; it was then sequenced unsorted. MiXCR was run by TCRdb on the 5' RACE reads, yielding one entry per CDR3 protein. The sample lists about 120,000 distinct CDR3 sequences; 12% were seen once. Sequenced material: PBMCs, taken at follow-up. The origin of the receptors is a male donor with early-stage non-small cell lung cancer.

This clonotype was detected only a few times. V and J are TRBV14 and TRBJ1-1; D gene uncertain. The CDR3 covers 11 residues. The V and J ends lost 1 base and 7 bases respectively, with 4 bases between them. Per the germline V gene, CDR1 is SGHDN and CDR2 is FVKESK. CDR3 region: CASSQVFEAFF. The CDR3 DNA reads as TGTGCCAGCAGCCAAGTTTTTGAAGCTTTCTTT. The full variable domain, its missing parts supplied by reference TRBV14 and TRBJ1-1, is EAGVTQFPSHSVIEKGQTVTLRCDPISGHDNLYWYRRVMGKEIKFLLHFVKESKQDESGMPNNRFLAERTGGTYSTLKVQPAELEDSGVYFCASSQVFEAFFGQGTRLTVV.

The CDR3 loop is CASRPTGTHTEAFF. DNA for the CDR3: TGTGCCAGCAGACCGACAGGGACACACACTGAAGCTTTCTTT. V and J are TRBV3-1 and TRBJ1-1, with 7 bases matching TRBD1. Germline V gives CDR1 LGHDT, CDR2 YNNKEL (reference sequence). The CDR3 has 14 amino acids. V lost 6 bases to trimming and J lost 3 bases; unmatched junction nucleotides: 7.

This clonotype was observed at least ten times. DNA of the CDR3: TGTGCCAGCAGTAGCGGGACAGGCATTTATTCACCCCTCCACTTT. Translated: CASSSGTGIYSPLHF. V is TRBV6-5 and J is TRBJ1-6, with TRBD1 identical over 8 bases. CDR1 and CDR2 (germline): MNHEY, SVGAGI. There are 15 residues in the CDR3. V shed 5 bases, J shed 8 bases, and the junction held 8 bases outside the gene matches.

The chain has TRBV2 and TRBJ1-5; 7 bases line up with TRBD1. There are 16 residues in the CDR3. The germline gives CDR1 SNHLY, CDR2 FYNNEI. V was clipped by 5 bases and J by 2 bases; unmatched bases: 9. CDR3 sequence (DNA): TGTGCCAGCAGTCCCGACAGGGCCCGGGGCAATCAGCCCCAGCATTTT. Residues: CASSPDRARGNQPQHF.